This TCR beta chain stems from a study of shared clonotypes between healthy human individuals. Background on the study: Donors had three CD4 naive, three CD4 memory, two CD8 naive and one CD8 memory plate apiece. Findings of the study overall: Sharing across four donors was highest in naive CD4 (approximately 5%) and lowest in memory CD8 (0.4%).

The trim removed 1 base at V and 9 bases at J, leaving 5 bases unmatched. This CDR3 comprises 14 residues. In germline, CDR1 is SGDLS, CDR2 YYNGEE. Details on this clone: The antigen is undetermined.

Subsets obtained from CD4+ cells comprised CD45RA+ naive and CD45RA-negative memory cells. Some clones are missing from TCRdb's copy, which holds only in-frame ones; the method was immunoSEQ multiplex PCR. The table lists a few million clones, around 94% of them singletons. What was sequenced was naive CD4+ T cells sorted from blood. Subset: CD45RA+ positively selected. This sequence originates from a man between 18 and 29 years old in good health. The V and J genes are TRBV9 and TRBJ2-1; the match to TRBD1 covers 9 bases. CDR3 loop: CASSVQGQGSEQFF. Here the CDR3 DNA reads TGTGCCAGCAGCGTACAGGGACAGGGTTCTGAGCAGTTCTTC.